These 2 T cell receptor beta chains originate from one sample sequenced in a study of T and B cells in COVID-19 patients (dated by TCRdb to the early 2020s). Sequencer: Illumina MiSeq. Multiplex PCR with BIOMED2 TRB-A/B primer pools was used to amplify the TRB rearrangements. TCRdb's own reprocessing of the public reads used fastp at Q25 and MiXCR and kept productive beta chains. A single entry per CDR3 protein holds the most common genes and DNA from its merged rows. The sample yields approximately 17,000 distinct CDR3 sequences; under 30% were counted once. The top ten clonotypes cover around 4.5% of the sample. Genomic DNA extracted from blood was used in amounts of roughly 250-500 ng for amplification of TRB repertoires. Specimen: blood. The receptors originated from a human donor who had recovered from COVID-19.

The chain carries TRBV7-9 and TRBJ2-7, with D possibly called TRBD1 or TRBD2 (5 bases each). The CDR3 sequence is 12 residues long. Trimming shortened V by 5 bases and J by 9 bases, and 14 bases separated the two germline ends. The germline V gene encodes CDR1 SEHNR and CDR2 FQNEAQ (reference sequence). In DNA form, the CDR3 reads TGTGCCAGCAGCGAGGGGTCGGGTACGCAGTACTTC. This sequence encodes CASSEGSGTQYF.

This clonotype has only one observation. This chain connects TRBV20-1 to TRBJ1-1; no definite D call. The V gene lost 3 bases and the J gene lost 5 bases, with 16 bases spanning the gap. CDR3 length: 14 amino acids. Germline CDR1 and CDR2: DFQATT and SNEGSKA (reference sequence). The CDR3 reads CSARETRAGTEAFF. The DNA for the CDR3 is TGCAGTGCTAGGGAAACACGCGCCGGGACTGAAGCTTTCTTT.